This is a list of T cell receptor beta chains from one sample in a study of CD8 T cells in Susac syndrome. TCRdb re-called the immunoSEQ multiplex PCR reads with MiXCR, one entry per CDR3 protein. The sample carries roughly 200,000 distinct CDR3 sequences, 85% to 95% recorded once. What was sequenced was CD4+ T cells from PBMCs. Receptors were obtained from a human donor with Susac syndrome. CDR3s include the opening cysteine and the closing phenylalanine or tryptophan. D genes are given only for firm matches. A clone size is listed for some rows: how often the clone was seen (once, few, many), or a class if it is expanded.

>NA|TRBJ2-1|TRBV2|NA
CASSWAGRDNEQFF
TGTGCCAGCAGTTGGGCGGGCAGGGACAATGAGCAGTTCTTC
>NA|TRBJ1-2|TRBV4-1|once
CASSHGRTVSNYGYTF
TGCGCCAGCAGCCACGGAAGGACGGTCTCTAACTATGGCTACACCTTC
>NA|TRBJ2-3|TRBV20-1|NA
CSASTGLSTDTQYF
TGCAGTGCTAGCACTGGACTTAGCACAGATACGCAGTATTTT
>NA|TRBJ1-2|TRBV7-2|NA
CASSVYRASGYTF
TGTGCCAGCAGCGTCTACAGGGCTTCGGGCTACACCTTC
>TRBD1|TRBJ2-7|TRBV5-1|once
CASSFFITGGTSLEQYF
TGCGCCAGCAGCTTTTTCATTACAGGGGGCACAAGTCTCGAGCAGTACTTC
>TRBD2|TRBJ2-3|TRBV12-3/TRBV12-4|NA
CASSLAGPSNTQYF
TGTGCCAGCAGTCTAGCGGGACCTTCGAATACGCAGTATTTT
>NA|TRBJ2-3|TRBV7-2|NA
CASSARSRGGTDTQYF
TGTGCCAGCAGCGCTCGGAGTAGGGGGGGGACAGATACGCAGTATTTT
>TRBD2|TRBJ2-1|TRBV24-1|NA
CATSGSAGGYYNEQFF
TGTGCCACCAGTGGATCAGCGGGAGGATATTACAATGAGCAGTTCTTC
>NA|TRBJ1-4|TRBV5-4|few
CASSPGQVNEKLFF
TGTGCCAGCAGCCCGGGACAAGTAAATGAAAAACTGTTTTTT
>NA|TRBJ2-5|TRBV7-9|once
CASSPRASAGTQYF
TGTGCCAGCAGCCCCCGGGCTTCCGCGGGGACCCAGTACTTC
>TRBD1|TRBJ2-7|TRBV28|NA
CASRGRTGAHEQYF
TGTGCCAGCAGGGGGAGGACAGGGGCTCACGAGCAGTACTTC
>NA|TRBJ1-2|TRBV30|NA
CAWSVVRVGYGYTF
TGTGCCTGGAGTGTGGTTAGGGTTGGCTATGGCTACACCTTC
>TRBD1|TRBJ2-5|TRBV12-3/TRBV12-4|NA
CASSSATNRGEARETQYF
TGTGCCAGCAGTTCCGCAACGAACAGGGGGGAAGCTCGAGAGACCCAGTACTTC
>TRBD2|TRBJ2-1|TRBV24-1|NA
CATSDPGLASNEQFF
TGTGCCACCAGTGATCCGGGACTAGCTAGCAATGAGCAGTTCTTC
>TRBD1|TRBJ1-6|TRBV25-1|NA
CASSVGPETGSASPLHF
TGTGCCAGCAGTGTTGGTCCCGAGACAGGGTCCGCCTCACCCCTCCACTTT
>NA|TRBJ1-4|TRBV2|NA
CASSDREGMDEKLFF
TGTGCCAGCAGTGATCGGGAGGGAATGGATGAAAAACTGTTTTTT
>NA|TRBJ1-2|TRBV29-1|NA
CSVGPRQNYGYTF
TGCAGCGTGGGGCCGAGACAGAACTATGGCTACACCTTC
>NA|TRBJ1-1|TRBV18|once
CASSRTSGGRGTEAFF
TGTGCCAGCTCACGCACCTCCGGGGGCCGCGGAACTGAAGCTTTCTTT
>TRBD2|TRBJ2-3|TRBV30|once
CAWTIAGGDTQYF
TGTGCCTGGACGATAGCGGGAGGGGATACGCAGTATTTT
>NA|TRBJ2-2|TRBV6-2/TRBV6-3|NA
CASSYSNSRNTGELFF
TGTGCCAGCAGTTACTCGAACAGTAGAAACACCGGGGAGCTGTTTTTT
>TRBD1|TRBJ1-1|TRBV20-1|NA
CSARDPTGGGITEAFF
TGCAGTGCTAGAGATCCGACAGGGGGCGGAATCACTGAAGCTTTCTTT
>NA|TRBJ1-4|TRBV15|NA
CATSVARGATNEKLFF
TGTGCCACCAGCGTAGCTAGAGGGGCAACTAATGAAAAACTGTTTTTT